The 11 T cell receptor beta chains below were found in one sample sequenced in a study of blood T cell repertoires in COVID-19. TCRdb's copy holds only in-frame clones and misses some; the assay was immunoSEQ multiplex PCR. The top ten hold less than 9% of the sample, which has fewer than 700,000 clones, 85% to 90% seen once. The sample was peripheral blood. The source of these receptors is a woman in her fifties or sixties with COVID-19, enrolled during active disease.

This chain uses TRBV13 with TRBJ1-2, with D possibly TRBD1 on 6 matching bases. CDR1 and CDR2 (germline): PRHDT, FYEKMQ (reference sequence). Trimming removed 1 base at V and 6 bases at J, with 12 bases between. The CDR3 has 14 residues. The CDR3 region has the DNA TGTGCCAGCAGCTTAGAGAACAGGGCCGATGGCTACACCTTC. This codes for CASSLENRADGYTF. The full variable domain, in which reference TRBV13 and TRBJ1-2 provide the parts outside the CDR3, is AAGVIQSPRHLIKEKRETATLKCYPIPRHDTVYWYQQGPGQDPQFLISFYEKMQSDKGSIPDRFSAQQFSDYHSELNMSSLELGDSALYFCASSLENRADGYTFGSGTRLTVV.

In DNA, the CDR3 is TGTGCCAGCAGCTTGGACTCCCGGGGTTCCTACAATGAGCAGTTCTTC. Its translation: CASSLDSRGSYNEQFF. The chain links TRBV5-5 to TRBJ2-1, with D possibly matching TRBD2 (5 bases). This CDR3 is built from 16 residues. V was cut by 0 bases and J by 1 base, with 11 bases left in between. From germline, CDR1 is SGHKS and CDR2 YYEKEE (reference sequence).

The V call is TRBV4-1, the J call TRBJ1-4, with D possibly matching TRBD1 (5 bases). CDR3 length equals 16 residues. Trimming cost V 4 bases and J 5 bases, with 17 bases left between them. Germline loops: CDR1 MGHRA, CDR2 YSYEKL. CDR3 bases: TGCGCCAGCAGCCTTGGTAGGACACCGCCGAATGAAAAACTGTTTTTT. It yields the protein CASSLGRTPPNEKLFF.

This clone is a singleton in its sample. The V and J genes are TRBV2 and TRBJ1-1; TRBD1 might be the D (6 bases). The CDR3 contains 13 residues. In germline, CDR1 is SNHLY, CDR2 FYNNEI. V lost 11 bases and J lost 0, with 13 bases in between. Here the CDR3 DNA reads TGTGCCGGTAACAGGGAAGTGAACACTGAAGCTTTCTTT. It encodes CAGNREVNTEAFF.

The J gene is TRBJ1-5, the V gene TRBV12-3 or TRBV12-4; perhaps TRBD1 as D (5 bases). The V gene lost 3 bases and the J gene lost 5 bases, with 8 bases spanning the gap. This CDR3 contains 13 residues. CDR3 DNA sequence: TGTGCCAGCAGTTTTGACAGTTATCAGCCCCAGCATTTT. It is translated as CASSFDSYQPQHF.

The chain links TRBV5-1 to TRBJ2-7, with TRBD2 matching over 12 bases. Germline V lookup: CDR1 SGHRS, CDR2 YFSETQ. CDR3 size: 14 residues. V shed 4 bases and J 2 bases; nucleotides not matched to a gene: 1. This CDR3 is CASSPSGGAYEQYF. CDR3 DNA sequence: TGCGCCAGCAGCCCTAGCGGGGGGGCCTACGAGCAGTACTTC.

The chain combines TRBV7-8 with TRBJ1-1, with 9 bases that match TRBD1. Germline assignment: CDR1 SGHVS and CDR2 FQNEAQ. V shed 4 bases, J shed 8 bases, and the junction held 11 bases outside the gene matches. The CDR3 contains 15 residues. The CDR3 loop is CASSSPPGTGLEAFF. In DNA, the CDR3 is TGTGCCAGCAGCTCTCCCCCGGGGACAGGGTTAGAAGCTTTCTTT.

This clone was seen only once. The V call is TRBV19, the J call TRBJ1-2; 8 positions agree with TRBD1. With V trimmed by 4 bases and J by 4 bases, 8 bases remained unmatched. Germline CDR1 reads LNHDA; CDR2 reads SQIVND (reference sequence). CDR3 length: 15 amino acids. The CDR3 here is CASSTPGGASYGYTF. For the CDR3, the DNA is TGTGCCAGTAGTACCCCAGGGGGCGCAAGCTATGGCTACACCTTC.

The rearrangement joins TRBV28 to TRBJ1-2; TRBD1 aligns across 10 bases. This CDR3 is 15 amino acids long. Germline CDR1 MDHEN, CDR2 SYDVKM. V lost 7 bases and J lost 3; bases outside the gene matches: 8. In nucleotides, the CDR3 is TGTGCCAGCACCTCTACCGGGACAGGGGACTATGGCTACACCTTC. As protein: CASTSTGTGDYGYTF.

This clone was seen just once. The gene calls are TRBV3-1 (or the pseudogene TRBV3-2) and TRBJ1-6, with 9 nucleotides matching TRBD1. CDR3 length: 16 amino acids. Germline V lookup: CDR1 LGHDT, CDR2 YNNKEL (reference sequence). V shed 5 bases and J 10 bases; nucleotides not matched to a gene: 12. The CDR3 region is CASSSTPGQGTSPLHF. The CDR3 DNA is TGTGCCAGCAGCTCCACCCCGGGACAGGGAACCTCACCCCTCCACTTT.

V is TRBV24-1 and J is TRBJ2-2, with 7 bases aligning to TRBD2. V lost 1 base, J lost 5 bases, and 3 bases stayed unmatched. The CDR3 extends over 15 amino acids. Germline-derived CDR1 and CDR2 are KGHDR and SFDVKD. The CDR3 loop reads CATSDLTSETGELFF. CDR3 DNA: TGTGCCACCAGTGATTTAACTAGCGAAACCGGGGAGCTGTTTTTT.